This T cell receptor beta chain was recovered during a study of CD8 T cells in Susac syndrome. Across the whole study: Patients with Susac syndrome had blood drawn and were at that point therapy-naive, on corticosteroids, or on intravenous immunoglobulin alone. Study results and caveats: Detection of Susac-specific public clones gave 15 to 20 in total CD8+ repertoires and roughly five in CD8+ TEMRA repertoires.

V lost 1 base to trimming and J lost 4 bases; unmatched junction nucleotides: 2. CDR3 length: 15 residues. Germline CDR1 SGHTA, CDR2 FQGNSA. TEMRA cells were FACS-enriched, with CD8+ and CD4+ T cells isolated negatively. Regarding this clonotype: As yet, its antigen is unknown.

After extraction with the RNeasy kit, about 0.5 to 1 ug of the RNA was reverse transcribed using random hexamers. Amplification of TCR beta CDR3 across 54 Vbeta and 13 Jbeta was performed with immunoSEQ multiplex PCR. TCRdb passed the immunoSEQ multiplex PCR reads through MiXCR, listing each CDR3 protein once. The data contain tens of thousands of distinct CDR3 sequences, around 96% of them singletons. The source is a human donor with Susac syndrome. The rearrangement links TRBV7-2 to TRBJ2-1; 9 bases line up with TRBD2. The sequencing sample was made of CD8+ T cells from PBMCs. CDR3 amino acids: CASSLGGGGYNEQFF. CDR3 DNA sequence: TGTGCCAGCAGCTTAGGCGGGGGGGGGTACAATGAGCAGTTCTTC. Full variable domain (outside the CDR3, taken from reference TRBV7-2 and TRBJ2-1): GAGVSQSPSNKVTEKGKDVELRCDPISGHTALYWYRQSLGQGLEFLIYFQGNSAPDKSGLPSDRFSAERTGGSVSTLTIQRTQQEDSAVYLCASSLGGGGYNEQFFGPGTRLTVL.